This T cell receptor (beta chain) emerged from a study of T cell responses to AZD1222 COVID-19 vaccine (dated by TCRdb to the early 2020s). A note on the overall study: TCR sequencing covered over 230 trial participants: 207 given two doses of AZD1222 and 26 given two doses of MenACWY control vaccine. Enrollment into the trials was organized by age into subgroups of 18-55, 56-69 and 70-plus years, and those subgroups contained approximately 150, 30 and 60 TCR-sequenced participants, respectively.

In light of the paper, this sample's time point label describes: baseline before first vaccination. In light of the paper, this sample's treatment or condition label describes: meningococcal conjugate vaccine given as trial control. Vaccinee samples came from UK trials COV001 and COV002, including a single-blind randomized controlled phase 2/3 trial of AZD1222 (ChAdOx1 nCoV-19) in healthy adults. For TCRbeta chain sequencing, PBMC samples from trial participants were taken at day 0 and at day 28 after the second dose. The CDR3 covers 13 residues, taking in both the cysteine and the phenylalanine. Only the CDR3 portion is preserved as DNA: 39 bases, with reading frame beginning at the first base. The germline V gene (reference sequence) specifies GTSNPN as CDR1 and SVGIG as CDR2. Relative to germline, V is missing 5 bases and J is missing 6 bases, with 4 bases of the junction outside any gene match.

The CDR3 regions of human TCRbeta chains were analyzed by immunosequencing. Processing in the source paper ran as follows. TCRs in the repertoires were compared against a reference library of SARS-CoV-2-specific TCRs that had been generated with the MIRA antigen-specificity platform. Breadth was defined as the fraction of unique TCRs that were SARS-CoV-2-associated. Depth was defined as the fraction of total T cells that were SARS-CoV-2-associated. Using the MIRA data, each spike-specific TCR was assigned both to the spike region to which the TCR was reactive and to a CD4 or CD8 class. Log10-transformed breadth and depth values were compared by one-way ANOVA with Sidak's multiple comparisons tests. What TCRdb holds here is the immuneACCESS table cut down to in-frame rearrangements. Part of the clones is not present; checked against another copy, under half of the missing clones reflect an unresolved V gene, and the others are unexplained. V, J and clone size reflect that table, while D and trimming were determined from the DNA. The sample table records over 70,000 clones; roughly 88% of these occur just once. Of the sample, 10% falls within the top ten clones.

Regarding this clone: Which antigen it targets is not known. No base quality values were provided; no much bigger clone lies one nucleotide off.

Results and caveats for the whole study, not just this receptor: Most participants were white British and females outnumbered males, and the authors suggested that clonal diversity may have been underestimated. Nearly half of unique spike-specific TCRs reportedly recognized epitopes outside regions mutated in the B.1.351 and B.1.1.7 variants. After two AZD1222 doses, spike-specific TCR breadth and depth were significantly higher than at day 0 and than in MenACWY recipients. Because no day 14 peak-response samples were available, repertoires were characterized only after the peak T cell response. The vaccine-associated CD4 TCRs covered the entire spike protein, and the dominant responses fell in regions 160-218 and 743-854. Conclusions about previously exposed vaccinees are limited, since just a handful of AZD1222 recipients were seropositive for SARS-CoV-2 at baseline. The 56-69-year group was small, and its depth increase did not reach significance, likely because of low power.

This sample comprised peripheral blood, obtained on day 0 of MenACWY control vaccination. The sequence was obtained from an adult in good health. This chain joins TRBV30 to TRBJ1-6, and TRBD1 matches 7 of the central bases. The DNA reads as follows: TGTGCCTGGTTCCAGGGGGGTAATTCACCCCTCCACTTT. Its protein is CAWFQGGNSPLHF.